This T cell receptor beta chain derives from a study of T cells after posttransplantation cyclophosphamide. The repertoire was sequenced with immunoSEQ multiplex PCR; TCRdb's copy has only in-frame clones and lacks some. Altogether tens of thousands of clones are present, 70% to 90% being singletons, with the ten largest covering 2.8%. As concerns this clone: Its antigen is as yet unknown.

Findings and caveats of the study: TRB clonality was highly associated with recipient CMV seropositivity and reactivation. Later blood repertoires were often dominated by clones from the donor CD8+ memory compartment. TRB overlap between skin or GI tissue T cells and blood was limited.

Input material: PBMCs. The sequence was obtained from a man aged 25 to 40 with a blood cancer, CMV-positive, and with a related stem cell donor.

The CDR3 DNA reads as TGCGCCAGCAGCCCTGGAAGTGGGGCCGCAAAACAGGTTCGAATAGATACGCAGTATTTT. It translates to CASSPGSGAAKQVRIDTQYF. J is TRBJ2-3 and V is TRBV4-3; D might be TRBD1 (5 bases). Trimming took off 4 bases at V and 5 bases at J, with 31 bases between the two ends. This CDR3 has 20 amino acids. The germline V gene encodes CDR1 LGHNA and CDR2 YSLEER.